These 9 T cell receptor beta chains were all obtained from the same sample, sequenced in a study of blood T cell repertoires in COVID-19. The assay was immunoSEQ multiplex PCR, and TCRdb's table has in-frame clones only and misses some. The table has some 250,000 clones, about four fifths seen once; the top ten hold 3% to 4%. The sequenced sample consisted of peripheral blood. Source of these receptors: a woman under 30 with acute or convalescent COVID-19.

At least ten counts were recorded for this clone. This chain connects TRBV6-4 to TRBJ2-3, with a possible D match to TRBD1 (5 bases). The ends were cut back, 2 bases at V and 2 bases at J, with 11 bases in the middle. The CDR3 is made up of 15 amino acids. CDR1 and CDR2 (germline): MRHNA, SNTAGT. The CDR3 coding sequence is TGTGCCAGCAGTGACGGGGCCTCTTTCACAGATACGCAGTATTTT. Protein: CASSDGASFTDTQYF.

The chain is built from TRBV4-3 and TRBJ2-5; 10 bases line up with TRBD2. V lost 1 base and J lost 4; bases outside the gene matches: 12. The CDR3 is 18 residues long. Germline values: CDR1 LGHNA, CDR2 YSLEER. DNA for the CDR3: TGCGCCAGCAGCCAAGGTCCAGCGGGAGGGGGGTTAGGAGAGACCCAGTACTTC. Translation gives CASSQGPAGGGLGETQYF.

The chain uses TRBV7-2 and TRBJ1-5; tentatively, D is TRBD1 (6 bases). This CDR3 spans 16 amino acids. In germline, CDR1 is SGHTA, CDR2 FQGNSA. V gave up 1 base and J gave up 3 bases, with 13 bases separating them. The CDR3 sequence: CASSLESGATNQPQHF. The CDR3 nucleotides are TGTGCCAGCAGCTTAGAGTCAGGGGCCACCAATCAGCCCCAGCATTTT.

The CDR3 DNA reads as TGTGCCAGCAGTTTGGAAGGGGTGTCCTACGAGCAGTACTTC. This encodes CASSLEGVSYEQYF. The rearrangement joins TRBV28 to TRBJ2-7, with D possibly matching TRBD1 (5 bases). The CDR3 has 14 amino acids. Germline V gives CDR1 MDHEN, CDR2 SYDVKM. V gave up 3 bases and J gave up 1 base, with 10 bases separating them.

The J gene is TRBJ1-3, the V gene TRBV9; D is possibly TRBD1 (5 bases). The CDR3 sequence is 15 residues long. CDR1 is SGDLS, CDR2 YYNGEE, per germline. Trimming left V 3 bases short and J 0 bases short, with 10 bases between. CDR3 region: CASSAGHSSGNTIYF. The DNA for the CDR3 is TGTGCCAGCAGCGCCGGACACAGCTCTGGAAACACCATATATTTT.

There are a few counts of this clone. The V call is TRBV19, the J call TRBJ1-2; 9 bases line up with TRBD1. The CDR3 length is 14 residues. Germline V gives CDR1 LNHDA, CDR2 SQIVND (reference sequence). J gave up 4 bases and V 10 bases, and 10 bases lay outside the gene matches. In DNA, the CDR3 is TGTGCCACCACGGGACAGGGCCTTTTCTATGGCTACACCTTC. Its translation is CATTGQGLFYGYTF. Complete variable domain (other parts from reference TRBV19 and TRBJ1-2): DGGITQSPKYLFRKEGQNVTLSCEQNLNHDAMYWYRQDPGQGLRLIYYSQIVNDFQKGDIAEGYSVSREKKESFPLTVTSAQKNPTAFYLCATTGQGLFYGYTFGSGTRLTVV.

The chain employs TRBV6-6 and TRBJ1-2, with TRBD1 as a possible D gene (6 bases). V shed 8 bases and J shed 8 bases, with 21 bases lying between them. CDR1 is MNHNY, CDR2 SVGAGI, per germline (reference sequence). The CDR3 contains 14 residues. As DNA, the CDR3 is TGTGCCAGCCTAAGTCGACAGGCCAGTTCCGGCTACACCTTC. It specifies CASLSRQASSGYTF.

Only a few counts were recorded for this clone. The chain uses TRBV3-1 (or the pseudogene TRBV3-2) and TRBJ2-7; perhaps TRBD1 as D (5 bases). Germline lookup yields CDR1 LGHDT and CDR2 YNNKEL (reference sequence). The CDR3 runs 12 residues. V was pared by 1 base and J by 6 bases, with 7 bases between. CDR3 region: CASSQGRGEQYF. The CDR3 DNA follows: TGTGCCAGCAGCCAAGGTAGGGGCGAGCAGTACTTC.

The V call is TRBV6-6, the J call TRBJ2-1; TRBD2 agrees at 11 bases. V dropped 2 bases and J dropped 5; count of bases not matched to a gene: 2. Germline CDR1 reads MNHNY; CDR2 reads SVGAGI (reference sequence). The CDR3 totals 15 residues. The CDR3 sequence is CASSYEGLADNEQFF. The DNA for the CDR3 is TGTGCCAGCAGTTACGAGGGACTAGCGGACAATGAGCAGTTCTTC.